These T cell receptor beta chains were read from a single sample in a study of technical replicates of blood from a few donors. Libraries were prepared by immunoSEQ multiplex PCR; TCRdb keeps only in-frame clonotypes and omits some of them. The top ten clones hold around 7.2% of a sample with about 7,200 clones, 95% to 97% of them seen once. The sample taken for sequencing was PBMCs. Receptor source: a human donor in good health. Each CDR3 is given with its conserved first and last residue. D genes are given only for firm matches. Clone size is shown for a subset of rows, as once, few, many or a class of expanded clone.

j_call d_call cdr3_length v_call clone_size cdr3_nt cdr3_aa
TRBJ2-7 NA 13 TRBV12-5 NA TGTGCTAGTGCCACCGGGAACCTCTACGAGCAGTACTTC CASATGNLYEQYF
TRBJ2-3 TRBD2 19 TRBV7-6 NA TGTGCCAGCAGCTTATCTCCTACCTTAGCGGGAGGCCGAGTAGATACGCAGTATTTT CASSLSPTLAGGRVDTQYF
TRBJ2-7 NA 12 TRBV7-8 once TGTGCCAGCAGCCCTGGGGGCTCCGAGCAGTACTTC CASSPGGSEQYF
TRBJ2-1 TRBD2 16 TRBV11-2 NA TGTGCCAGCAGCTTAGCTCTAGCGGGAGTTAACAATGAGCAGTTCTTC CASSLALAGVNNEQFF
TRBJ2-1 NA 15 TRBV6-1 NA TGTGCCAGCACCCAAAGGGGGGGCCTTTTCAATGAGCAGTTCTTC CASTQRGGLFNEQFF
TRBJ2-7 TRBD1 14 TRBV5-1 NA TGCGCCAGCAGCTCCGGACAGGCAGTATACGAGCAGTACTTC CASSSGQAVYEQYF
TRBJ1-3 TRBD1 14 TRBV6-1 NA TGTGCCAGCAGCGGACAGGGACATGGAAACACCATATATTTT CASSGQGHGNTIYF
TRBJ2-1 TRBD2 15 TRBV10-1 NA TGCGCCAGCAGTGACCCCGGGCTAGCGGGAGGGCTGCAGTTCTTC CASSDPGLAGGLQFF
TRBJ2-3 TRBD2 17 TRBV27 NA TGTGCCAGCACCCCCGGGACTAGCGGGAGTACAGCAGATACGCAGTATTTT CASTPGTSGSTADTQYF
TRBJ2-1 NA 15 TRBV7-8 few TGTGCCAGCAGCTTACTTCTTGGTTCTCGGGATGAGCAGTTCTTC CASSLLLGSRDEQFF
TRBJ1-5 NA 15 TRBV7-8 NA TGTGCCAGCAGCTTAGCTCTTGGCACCGCGGCGCCCCAGCATTTT CASSLALGTAAPQHF
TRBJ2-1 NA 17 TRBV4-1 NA TGCGCCAGCAGCCAAGATCGGGCGGGCCTGCTTTACAATGAGCAGTTCTTC CASSQDRAGLLYNEQFF
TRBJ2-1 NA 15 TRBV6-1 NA TGTGCCAGCAGTGAAGAAGCGGAGGTTTACAATGAGCAGTTCTTC CASSEEAEVYNEQFF
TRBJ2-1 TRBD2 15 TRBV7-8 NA TGTGCCAGCAGCCTGGGACTAGCGGGAGTTAATGAGCAGTTCTTC CASSLGLAGVNEQFF
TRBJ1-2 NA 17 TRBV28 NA TGTGCCAGCAGCCGTCCTGTAGGGTCGGCAGGGGACTATGGCTACACCTTC CASSRPVGSAGDYGYTF
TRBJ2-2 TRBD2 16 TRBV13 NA TGTGCCAGCAGCGAAACAACTAGCGCGAACACCGGGGAGCTGTTTTTT CASSETTSANTGELFF
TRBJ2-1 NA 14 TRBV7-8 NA TGTGCCAGCAGCCCCTTCGGGGCCTACAATGAGCAGTTCTTC CASSPFGAYNEQFF
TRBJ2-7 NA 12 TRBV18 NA TGTGCCAGCTCACCAGAGGGTTACGAGCAGTACTTC CASSPEGYEQYF
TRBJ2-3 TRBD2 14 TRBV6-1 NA TGTGCCAGCAACCCGACTAGCAACACAGATACGCAGTATTTT CASNPTSNTDTQYF
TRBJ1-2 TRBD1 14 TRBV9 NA TGTGCCAGCAGCGTAGGGACAGGGGGCTATGGCTACACCTTC CASSVGTGGYGYTF
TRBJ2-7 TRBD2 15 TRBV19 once TGTGCCAGTAGTGCCCGACTAGCGGGAGGTTCCGAGCAGTACTTC CASSARLAGGSEQYF
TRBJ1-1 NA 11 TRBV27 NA TGTGCCAGCAGGACAGAGACTGAAGCTTTCTTT CASRTETEAFF
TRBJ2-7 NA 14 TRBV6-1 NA TGTGCCACCTCCAGGGTCTTCGACTCCTACGAGCAGTACTTC CATSRVFDSYEQYF
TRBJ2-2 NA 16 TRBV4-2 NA TGTGCCAGCAGCCAAGATGGCAGTGCGAACACCGGGGAGCTGTTTTTT CASSQDGSANTGELFF
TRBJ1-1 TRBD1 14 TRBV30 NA TGTGCCTGGACTACAGGGGCTATGAACACTGAAGCTTTCTTT CAWTTGAMNTEAFF
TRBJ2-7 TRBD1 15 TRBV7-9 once TGTGGGAGCAGCCTCGGACAGGCCTACTCCTACGAGCAGTACTTC CGSSLGQAYSYEQYF
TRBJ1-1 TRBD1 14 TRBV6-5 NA TGTGCCAGCAGTTACGGGCAGGGGGCCACTGAAGCTTTCTTT CASSYGQGATEAFF
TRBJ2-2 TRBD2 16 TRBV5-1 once TGCGCCAGCAGCTTGGCTGGGACTATCGGCACCGGGGAGCTGTTTTTT CASSLAGTIGTGELFF
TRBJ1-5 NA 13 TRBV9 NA TGTGCCAGCAGCGCCGGGGGGTATCAGCCCCAGCATTTT CASSAGGYQPQHF
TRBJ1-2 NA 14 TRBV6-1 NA TGTGCCAGCAGATCCCTCAGAGGTAACTATGGCTACACCTTC CASRSLRGNYGYTF
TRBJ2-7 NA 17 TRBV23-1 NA TGCGCCAGCAGTCAATCGTACCGGGACCGGGGGATCTACGAGCAGTACTTC CASSQSYRDRGIYEQYF
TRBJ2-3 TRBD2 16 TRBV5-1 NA TGCGCCAGCAGCTTAGGCCTAGCGGGAGAGGCAGATACGCAGTATTTT CASSLGLAGEADTQYF
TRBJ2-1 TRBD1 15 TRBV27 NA TGTGCCAGCAAACCCCCGGACAGGGTCGACAATGAGCAGTTCTTC CASKPPDRVDNEQFF
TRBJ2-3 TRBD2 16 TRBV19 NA TGTGCCAGTAGTTCGGGCCGGGAGGGCAGAACAGATACGCAGTATTTT CASSSGREGRTDTQYF
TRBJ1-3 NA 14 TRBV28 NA TGTGCCAGCAGTGACGGGAGTCGGGGAAACACCATATATTTT CASSDGSRGNTIYF
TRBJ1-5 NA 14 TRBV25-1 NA TGTGCCAGCAGTGAATGGCAGGTCAATCAGCCCCAGCATTTT CASSEWQVNQPQHF
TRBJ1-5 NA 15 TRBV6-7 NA TGTGCCAGAGCGACAGGTTTGTGGGGCAATCAGCCCCAGCATTTT CARATGLWGNQPQHF
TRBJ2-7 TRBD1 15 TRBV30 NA TGTGCCTGGAGAAACTTCGGGGACAGCGGCTACGAGCAGTACTTC CAWRNFGDSGYEQYF